A selection of T cell receptor beta chains follows, all from one sample in a study of memory CD4+ T cells and cytomegalovirus serostatus. Measured with immunoSEQ multiplex PCR; TCRdb has only the in-frame clones, and not every one. The sample shows 50,000 or so clones, about three quarters of them seen only once. The sample taken for sequencing was memory CD4+ T cells from blood. The receptors here all came from an adult in good health and CMV-seropositive. Both conserved end residues are part of each CDR3. A D gene is named only where the DNA matches it firmly. Clone size is not always given. Where it is, it says once, few, many or a class for expanded clones.

V	J	D	size	DNA	CDR3
TRBV5-5	TRBJ2-7	.	.	TGTGCCAGCAGCTTAGGGACCCGCAATTGGGATATTCTCTACGAGCAGTACTTC	CASSLGTRNWDILYEQYF
TRBV6-5	TRBJ1-2	.	few	TGTGCCAGCAGTAACCCGGGCCACTATGGCTACACCTTC	CASSNPGHYGYTF
TRBV27	TRBJ2-1	TRBD2	.	TGTGCCAGCAGTGAACTAACGGGACTAGCGGTAAATGAGCAGTTCTTC	CASSELTGLAVNEQFF
TRBV2	TRBJ2-5	.	.	TGTGCCAGCACGGGGGTTCAAGAGACCCAGTACTTC	CASTGVQETQYF
TRBV7-3	TRBJ1-2	TRBD1	.	TGTGCCAGCAGCCCTCGAACAGGGGGCCGCTACACCTTC	CASSPRTGGRYTF
TRBV7-3	TRBJ1-1	.	.	TGTGCCAGCAGGGGCTCTCGGGGCGGAGGAACTGAAGCTTTCTTT	CASRGSRGGGTEAFF
TRBV19	TRBJ1-1	TRBD1	.	TGTGCCAGTAGTATAACCACAGGGGGCTCTGAAGCTTTCTTT	CASSITTGGSEAFF
TRBV4-1	TRBJ2-7	TRBD2	.	TGCGCCAGCAGCCAAGAGATTAGCGGGTTGACCTACGAGCAGTACTTC	CASSQEISGLTYEQYF
TRBV5-4	TRBJ1-1	.	.	TGTGCCAGCAGCTTGGAAGGCGACAGAGGAGATCTTTTT	CASSLEGDRGDLF
TRBV7-2	TRBJ1-5	.	.	TGTGCCAGCAGCTTAGGGGGCAGGGGTAATCAGCCCCAGCATTTT	CASSLGGRGNQPQHF
TRBV30	TRBJ2-5	.	.	TGTGCCTGGACGAGGGGGGGAGAGACCCAGTACTTC	CAWTRGGETQYF
TRBV6-1	TRBJ2-2	TRBD2	.	TGTGCCAGCAGGAGCGGGGGGACGGGCGGGGAGCTGTTTTTT	CASRSGGTGGELFF
TRBV6-1	TRBJ1-5	.	.	TGTGCCAGCAGTGAAGCCCCCAATCAGCCCCAGCATTTT	CASSEAPNQPQHF
TRBV7-2	TRBJ2-5	.	.	TGTGCCAGCAGCTATGGACTCGGGGAGACCCAGTACTTC	CASSYGLGETQYF
TRBV7-9	TRBJ2-2	.	.	TGTGCCAGCAGCTTAGAGGGGCCCGGGGAGCTGTTTTTT	CASSLEGPGELFF
TRBV30	TRBJ1-2	.	.	TGTGCCTGGAGAGTTACGGACACAAGGGGCTATGGCTACACCTTC	CAWRVTDTRGYGYTF
TRBV9	TRBJ1-2	TRBD1	.	TGTGCCAGCAGCGTTGCAGGGGGCCACTATGGCTACACCTTC	CASSVAGGHYGYTF
TRBV5-6	TRBJ1-2	TRBD1	.	TGTGCCAGCAGCTTTATGGGACAGCTCCTTGGAAGTGGCTACACCTTC	CASSFMGQLLGSGYTF
TRBV7-2	TRBJ1-2	TRBD1	.	TGTGCCAGCGGTCGGGACAGTGGGATAGCGGGCTACACCTTC	CASGRDSGIAGYTF
TRBV27	TRBJ2-3	TRBD2	.	TGTGCCAGCAGACTAGCGGGAGGGCAAGAAGATACGCAGTATTTT	CASRLAGGQEDTQYF
TRBV7-9	TRBJ1-2	TRBD1	.	TGTGCCAGCACCCTAGGGACAGATTATGGCTACACCTTC	CASTLGTDYGYTF
TRBV27	TRBJ2-1	.	.	TGTGCCAGCAGTTTATTTGGCGGCCGAACCTACAATGAGCAGTTCTTC	CASSLFGGRTYNEQFF
TRBV28	TRBJ1-2	TRBD1	.	TGTGCCAGCAGTGAGATGACACAGGGGGCCTATGGCTACACCTTC	CASSEMTQGAYGYTF
TRBV7-8	TRBJ1-6	.	.	TGTGCCAGCAGCTTAGCGCTGGATGGTAATTCACCCCTCCACTTT	CASSLALDGNSPLHF
TRBV4-1	TRBJ1-2	.	few	TGCGCCAGCAGCCAAGACCCGATGGTGGGGTCTAACTATGGCTACACCTTC	CASSQDPMVGSNYGYTF
TRBV5-1	TRBJ1-4	.	.	TGCGCCAGCAGCCTCTCAGGTCGAGGGGTTGGTGAAAAACTGTTTTTT	CASSLSGRGVGEKLFF